One sample yielded the 11 T cell receptor beta chains listed below, sequenced in a study of blood T cell repertoires in COVID-19. Clones were sequenced by immunoSEQ multiplex PCR, and TCRdb holds only the in-frame ones, with some missing. This sample carries 200,000 to 250,000 clones, 87% of them seen once, and the ten largest clones take 10% to 13%. What was sequenced was PBMCs or T cells enriched from blood (not recorded which). The receptors stem from a young man with acute COVID-19.

This clone was picked up one time. The chain recombines TRBV19 with TRBJ2-5; 7 bases line up with TRBD1. With 8 bases clipped from V and 6 bases from J, the junction kept 6 bases outside the gene matches. Germline loops: CDR1 LNHDA, CDR2 SQIVND (reference sequence). The CDR3 runs to 12 residues. This CDR3 is CASDRERKTQYF. DNA of the CDR3: TGTGCCAGTGACAGGGAAAGAAAGACCCAGTACTTC.

The chain couples TRBV6-5 to TRBJ2-2, with D perhaps matching TRBD1 (5 bases). CDR1 is MNHEY, CDR2 SVGAGI, per germline. The CDR3 covers 13 residues. V lost 6 bases, J lost 6 bases, and 11 bases lay in between. The CDR3 spells CASRRTLSGELFF. DNA of the CDR3: TGTGCCAGCAGGAGGACACTTTCCGGGGAGCTGTTTTTT.

The chain is built from TRBV5-4 and TRBJ2-7, with 7 bases fitting TRBD1. The CDR3 extends over 14 amino acids. Trimming at V came to 4 bases and at J to 7 bases, leaving 11 bases not matched to a gene. CDR1 is SGHNT and CDR2 is YYREEE in the germline V gene (reference sequence). The CDR3 coding sequence is TGTGCCAGCAGCCCGGGGACAGATTTAAGGGAGCAGTACTTC. Its protein product is CASSPGTDLREQYF.

The chain carries TRBV10-1 and TRBJ1-1, with TRBD1 as a possible D gene (6 bases). The CDR3 consists of 17 residues. V lost 8 bases and J 0 bases, leaving 22 bases between the germline ends. Germline CDR1 is WNHNN and CDR2 is SYGVQD (reference sequence). Here the CDR3 DNA reads TGCGCCAGCGTCATCGGACAGCAGAGTAACATGAACACTGAAGCTTTCTTT. Encoded protein: CASVIGQQSNMNTEAFF.

This clone was seen once. The chain carries TRBV13 and TRBJ2-1, with 7 bases fitting TRBD2. V lost 4 bases, J lost 2 bases, and 5 bases stayed unmatched. Per the germline V gene, CDR1 is PRHDT and CDR2 is FYEKMQ (reference sequence). This CDR3 is 15 amino acids long. The CDR3 protein is CASSSTLAAYNEQFF. In DNA, the CDR3 is TGTGCCAGCAGCTCCACGCTAGCGGCCTACAATGAGCAGTTCTTC.

This clone appeared once. The rearrangement links TRBV30 to TRBJ1-2; 12 nucleotides line up with TRBD1. The CDR3 contains 14 residues. Trimming removed 5 bases from V and 4 bases from J; junction bases left unmatched: 5. In germline, CDR1 is GTSNPN, CDR2 SVGIG (reference sequence). The CDR3 bases are TGTGCCTGGCGGGACAGGGGGCACGGCTATGGCTACACCTTC. This encodes CAWRDRGHGYGYTF.

The chain recombines TRBV4-1 with TRBJ1-1; D may be TRBD1 (6 bases). This CDR3 comprises 12 residues. Germline lookup yields CDR1 MGHRA and CDR2 YSYEKL. Trimming left V 3 bases short and J 5 bases short, with 7 bases between. The CDR3 reads CASSHTGTEAFF. In nucleotides, the CDR3 is TGCGCCAGCAGCCATACAGGGACTGAAGCTTTCTTT.

V and J are TRBV5-4 and TRBJ2-7; the D gene is possibly TRBD2 (6 bases). This CDR3 contains 15 residues. V gave up 0 bases and J gave up 0 bases, with 10 bases separating them. From germline, CDR1 is SGHNT and CDR2 YYREEE (reference sequence). The CDR3 region is CASSLGSGSSYEQYF. The CDR3 nucleotides are TGTGCCAGCAGCTTGGGGAGCGGGTCCTCCTACGAGCAGTACTTC.

The chain carries TRBV15 and TRBJ1-2; TRBD1 is a possible D gene (6 bases). Germline-derived CDR1 and CDR2 are LNHNV and YYDKDF (reference sequence). Trimming cost V 4 bases and J 12 bases, with 15 bases left between them. This CDR3 spans 12 amino acids. The CDR3 loop is CATSTIQGSHTF. Written as DNA, the CDR3 is TGTGCCACCAGCACGATACAGGGCTCCCACACCTTC.

The rearrangement links TRBV27 to TRBJ2-7; 8 bases are a match to TRBD2. This CDR3 is 14 amino acids long. Germline CDR1 MNHEY, CDR2 SMNVEV (reference sequence). With 5 bases clipped from V and 4 bases from J, the junction kept 7 bases outside the gene matches. The chain's CDR3 is CASSIRLASYEQYF. The CDR3, as DNA: TGTGCCAGCAGTATACGACTAGCGTCTTACGAGCAGTACTTC.

V usage is TRBV24-1 and J usage is TRBJ1-5; TRBD1 matches at 7 bases. Trimming cost V 2 bases and J 0 bases; bases outside gene matches: 3. The CDR3 totals 16 residues. The germline gives CDR1 KGHDR, CDR2 SFDVKD. This CDR3 is CATSDSRTGSNQPQHF. CDR3 DNA: TGTGCCACCAGTGATTCAAGGACAGGTAGCAATCAGCCCCAGCATTTT.